Reported below is one TCR beta chain. This sample stems from a study of blood T cell repertoires in COVID-19. Study details: From the United States, Italy and Spain came samples of acute and convalescent COVID-19. PBMCs, B-cell-depleted T cells, or T cells were the source of the cDNA or gDNA that made up the material.

The CDR3 loop spans 14 amino acids. V shed 7 bases and J 4 bases; nucleotides not matched to a gene: 10. Germline V gene lookup returns CDR1 SQVTM and CDR2 ANQGSEA. Per the original methods: The assay estimated nucleated cells by amplifying reference gene primers. Sequenced by immunoSEQ multiplex PCR; TCRdb stores in-frame clones only, minus some. Clonal size and the V and J genes are those of that table, whereas D and trimming came from the DNA. This sample yields about 380,000 clones, of which roughly 86% are seen a single time; over 0.95% belongs to the top ten. Sample: peripheral blood. The receptor was isolated from a human donor with acute or convalescent COVID-19. The donor label of this sample is uncertain. The chain carries TRBV29-1 and TRBJ1-1; 9 bases align to TRBD1. The CDR3 DNA sequence: TGCAGCGCCACTTTGGACAGGGGAGGCACTGAAGCTTTCTTT. Its translation: CSATLDRGGTEAFF.